The clone carrying this TCR beta chain was observed a handful of times. V was pared by 5 bases and J by 7 bases, with 11 bases between. Germline CDR1 and CDR2: MNHNS and SASEGT. The CDR3 covers 12 residues. Treatment noted: approximately 18 received Ad26.COV2.S at low or high dose, single or two shots; 5 received placebo; per-sample allocation not given. The samples date from day 63 after the first vaccine or placebo injection. The data were obtained in a study of Ad26.COV2.S vaccination and SARS-CoV-2 variants. The overall study: Once, or twice with 56 days between doses, Ad26.COV2.S was given intramuscularly.

Only in-frame clones appear in the TCRdb table, and some are missing; sequencing was by immunoSEQ multiplex PCR. The table shows approximately 300,000 clones, with around four fifths occurring only once. The source is a person aged 18 to 59 who received the Ad26.COV2.S COVID-19 vaccine or a placebo. V usage is TRBV6-1 and J usage is TRBJ1-2, with D maybe TRBD1 (6 bases). The sequences come from peripheral blood, collected in a trial of Ad26.COV2.S vaccine versus placebo. CDR3 residues: CASSLDSRGYTF. The CDR3 DNA reads as TGTGCCAGCAGTTTGGACAGCCGTGGCTACACCTTC.